Each of the 10 T cell receptor beta chains below was sequenced from the same sample in a study of shared clonotypes between healthy human individuals. The data were produced by immunoSEQ multiplex PCR, yet TCRdb's version contains in-frame clones alone and is incomplete. The sample lists about 2 million clones, roughly 95% occurring once. CD8 cells classed as naive were CD45RO-negative and positively selected for CCR7, excluding terminally differentiated effector memory CD45RA+ cells. Sample: naive CD8+ T cells sorted from blood. Receptors were obtained from a man aged 18 to 29 in good health.

The chain employs TRBV9 and TRBJ2-7; tentative D call: TRBD2 (6 bases). Trimming removed 0 bases at V and 0 bases at J, with 13 bases between. The CDR3 totals 16 residues. Germline CDR1 and CDR2: SGDLS and YYNGEE. CDR3 in DNA: TGTGCCAGCAGCGTAGGGGACTTCCTCCCCTCCTACGAGCAGTACTTC. Its protein is CASSVGDFLPSYEQYF.

V usage is TRBV6-5 and J usage is TRBJ2-5; D may match TRBD1 or TRBD2 (5 bases each). The V end was cut by 6 bases, the J end by 5 bases, with 16 bases between. CDR3 length: 14 residues. In germline, CDR1 is MNHEY, CDR2 SVGAGI. Here the CDR3 reads CASSQGTAGETQYF. The CDR3, as DNA: TGTGCCAGCAGCCAAGGGACCGCCGGGGAGACCCAGTACTTC.

The chain employs TRBV6-1 and TRBJ2-7; tentative D call: TRBD2 (5 bases). The CDR3 consists of 12 residues. V was pared by 6 bases and J by 0 bases, with 6 bases between. Germline assignment: CDR1 MNHNS and CDR2 SASEGT. This chain's CDR3 is CASRTTSYEQYF. The CDR3 nucleotides are TGTGCCAGCAGGACTACCTCCTACGAGCAGTACTTC.

V and J are TRBV6-5 and TRBJ2-2, with 10 bases lining up with TRBD2. CDR3 length: 16 residues. Germline assignment: CDR1 MNHEY and CDR2 SVGAGI. V lost 4 bases and J lost 4; bases outside the gene matches: 6. DNA for the CDR3: TGTGCCAGCAGTTTGGGTAGCGGGGGGACCACCGGGGAGCTGTTTTTT. Its protein product is CASSLGSGGTTGELFF.

The V and J genes are TRBV5-1 and TRBJ1-3; D call uncertain. Germline V gene lookup returns CDR1 SGHRS and CDR2 YFSETQ. V shed 0 bases and J shed 9 bases, with 10 bases lying between them. The CDR3 spans 13 residues. The CDR3, as DNA: TGCGCCAGCAGCTTGGATGGTTACGCCACCATATATTTT. Protein: CASSLDGYATIYF.

A note on this clone: At the DNA level, this CDR3 is encoded by other sequences in the same sample as well. The J gene is TRBJ1-2, the V gene TRBV5-1; D ambiguous. CDR1 is SGHRS and CDR2 is YFSETQ in the germline V gene. Trimming took 0 bases from V and 2 from J, leaving 5 bases between them. This CDR3 has 13 amino acids. The DNA for the CDR3 is TGCGCCAGCAGCTTGGATGGGAACTATGGCTACACCTTC. Protein product: CASSLDGNYGYTF.

CDR3 DNA sequence: TGTGCCAGCAGTCGGGACAGGGGGCTGGACGAGCAGTACTTC. Its protein product is CASSRDRGLDEQYF. V is TRBV6-5 and J is TRBJ2-7; TRBD1 matches at 12 bases. Germline V lookup: CDR1 MNHEY, CDR2 SVGAGI. The CDR3 runs 14 residues. The trim removed 5 bases at V and 5 bases at J, leaving 4 bases unmatched.

This chain uses TRBV6-6 with TRBJ2-7; D perhaps matches TRBD2 (6 bases). V was trimmed by 5 bases and J by 0 bases, leaving 14 bases between them. The germline V gene encodes CDR1 MNHNY and CDR2 SVGAGI (reference sequence). The CDR3 spans 15 residues. The CDR3 coding sequence is TGTGCCAGCAGTGACGGGAGCTACCACTCCTACGAGCAGTACTTC. It specifies CASSDGSYHSYEQYF.

For this clone: The same CDR3 arises from other DNA sequences in this sample as well. The rearrangement links TRBV13 to TRBJ2-7; 8 bases match TRBD1. In germline, CDR1 is PRHDT, CDR2 FYEKMQ (reference sequence). The CDR3 extends over 15 amino acids. Germline trimming cut 5 bases from V and 3 bases from J; bases unmatched to any gene: 9. DNA for the CDR3: TGTGCCAGCAGCCTAGCCGGGACAGGAGACTACGAGCAGTACTTC. Its translation: CASSLAGTGDYEQYF.

With regard to this clone: Other DNA sequences in this specimen translate into the identical CDR3. This sequence joins TRBV13 and TRBJ2-5; D uncertain. CDR3 length: 11 residues. Deletions cut 5 bases from V and 2 bases from J, with 3 bases between. Per the germline V gene, CDR1 is PRHDT and CDR2 is FYEKMQ (reference sequence). The CDR3 reads CASSLQETQYF. The CDR3 nucleotides read TGTGCCAGCAGCCTACAAGAGACCCAGTACTTC.